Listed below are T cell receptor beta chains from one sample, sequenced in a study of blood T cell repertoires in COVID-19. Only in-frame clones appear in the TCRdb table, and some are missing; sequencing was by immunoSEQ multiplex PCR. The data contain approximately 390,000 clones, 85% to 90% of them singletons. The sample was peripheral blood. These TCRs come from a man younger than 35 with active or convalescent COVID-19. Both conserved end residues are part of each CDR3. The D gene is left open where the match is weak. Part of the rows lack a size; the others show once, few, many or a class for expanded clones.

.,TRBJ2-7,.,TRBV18,TGTGCCAGCTCACAACAGGCAACCTACGAGCAGTACTTC,CASSQQATYEQYF
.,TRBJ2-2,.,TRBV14,TGTGCCAGCAGCCGCCGTCTGGGGCCCGGGGAGCTGTTTTTT,CASSRRLGPGELFF
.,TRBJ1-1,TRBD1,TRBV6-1,TGTGCCAGCACCCCTAGACAGGGGATCACTGAAGCTTTCTTT,CASTPRQGITEAFF
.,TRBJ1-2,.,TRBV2,TGTGCCAGCAGCCACGAGGCGGTTGGCTACACCTTC,CASSHEAVGYTF
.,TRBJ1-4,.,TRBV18,TGTGCCAGCTCACCCCCGGGGTTGGGGGAAAAACTGTTTTTT,CASSPPGLGEKLFF
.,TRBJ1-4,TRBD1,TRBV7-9,TGTGCCAGCAGCTTAGAGGACAGGGGACGACTGATTAATGAAAAACTGTTTTTT,CASSLEDRGRLINEKLFF
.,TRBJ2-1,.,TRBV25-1,TGTGCCAGCAGTGAATATGTAGACAATGAGCAGTTCTTC,CASSEYVDNEQFF
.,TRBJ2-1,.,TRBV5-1,TGCGCCAGCAGCTTGATCCTGGCTGACAATGAGCAGTTCTTC,CASSLILADNEQFF
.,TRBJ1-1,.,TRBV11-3,TGTGCCAGCAGCCCCCGGGGGGGGAGCACTGAAGCTTTCTTT,CASSPRGGSTEAFF
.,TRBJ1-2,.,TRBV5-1,TGCGCCAGCAGCCTTCGACAGCAGTCATATGGCTACACCTTC,CASSLRQQSYGYTF
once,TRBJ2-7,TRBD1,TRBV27,TGTGCCAGCAGTTTCCAGACAGGGAGAACCTACGAGCAGTACTTC,CASSFQTGRTYEQYF
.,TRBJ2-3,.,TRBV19,TGTGCCAGTAGTATAGATTGGGGCGGCAAATCAGATACGCAGTATTTT,CASSIDWGGKSDTQYF
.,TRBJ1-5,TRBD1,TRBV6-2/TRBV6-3,TGTGCCAGCAGTAGGACAGGGATTAGCAATCAGCCCCAGCATTTT,CASSRTGISNQPQHF
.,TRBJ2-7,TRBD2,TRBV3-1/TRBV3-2,TGTGCCAGCAGCCAGCCCAAGCGGGGCCCACTGGAGCAGTACTTC,CASSQPKRGPLEQYF
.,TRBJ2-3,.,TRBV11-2,TGTGCCAGCAGCTTAGCGGATACGCAGTATTTT,CASSLADTQYF
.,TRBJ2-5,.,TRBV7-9,TGTGCCAGCAGCTTACTACTACCTGGGGCCCAAGAGACCCAGTACTTC,CASSLLLPGAQETQYF
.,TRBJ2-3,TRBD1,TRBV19,TGTGCCAGTAGTTCCAGGGGGCTAGGAGATACGCAGTATTTT,CASSSRGLGDTQYF
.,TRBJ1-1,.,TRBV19,TGTGCCAGCAAGCAGGGGACTGAAGCTTTCTTT,CASKQGTEAFF
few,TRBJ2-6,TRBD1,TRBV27,TGTGCCAGCAGTCCCGACAGGGCCCCCTCTGGGGCCAACGTGCTGACTTTC,CASSPDRAPSGANVLTF
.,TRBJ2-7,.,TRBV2,TGTGCCAGCAGCCCAAATGGGGCCAATTTCGGGGAGCAGTACTTC,CASSPNGANFGEQYF
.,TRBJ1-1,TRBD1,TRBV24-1,TGTGCCACCAGTGAGCCGGGGACAGGGGGTGAAGCTTTCTTT,CATSEPGTGGEAFF
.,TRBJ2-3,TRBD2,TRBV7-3,TGTGCCAGCAGCGAAGGCCGGCGGGAGAGTACGCAGTATTTT,CASSEGRRESTQYF
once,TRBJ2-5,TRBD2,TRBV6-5,TGTTTGTGTAGGGCGGGGGGGACTAAAGAGACCCAGTACTTC,CLCRAGGTKETQYF
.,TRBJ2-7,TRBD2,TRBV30,TGTGCCTGGAGTATTGGACTAGACTCCTACGAGCAGTACTTC,CAWSIGLDSYEQYF
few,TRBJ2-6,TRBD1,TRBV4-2,TGTGCCAGCAGGCTTCCGGGACAGGGCTCTGGGGCCAACGTGCTGACTTTC,CASRLPGQGSGANVLTF
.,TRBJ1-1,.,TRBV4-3,TGCGCCAGCAGCCAAGTCGGTATGAACACTGAAGCTTTCTTT,CASSQVGMNTEAFF
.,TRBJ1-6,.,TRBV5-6,TGTGCCAGCAGCTTGAGTCAGATTTATAATTCACCCCTCCACTTT,CASSLSQIYNSPLHF
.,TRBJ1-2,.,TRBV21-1,TGTGCCAGCAGCAAGGACAGGGTAGAGGGCTACACCTTC,CASSKDRVEGYTF
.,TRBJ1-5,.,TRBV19,TGTGCCACCGGATCTTGGCAGGGCCTCTATAGCAATCAGCCCCAGCATTTT,CATGSWQGLYSNQPQHF
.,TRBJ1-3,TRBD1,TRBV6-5,TGTGCCAGCAGTTACGGTACAGGGGTGGGAAACACCATATATTTT,CASSYGTGVGNTIYF
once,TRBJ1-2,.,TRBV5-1,TGCGCCAGCAGTTCCTGGACAACCAGTCGAAATGGCTACACCTTC,CASSSWTTSRNGYTF
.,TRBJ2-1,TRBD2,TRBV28,TGTGCCAGCAGTCCGCGAAAGACAAGCCCTAGTTCTAGCGGGAGTTACAATGAGCAGTTCTTC,CASSPRKTSPSSSGSYNEQFF
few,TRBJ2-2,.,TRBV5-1,TGCGCCAGCTCGGAGCTAAAGCCCCAGGGCACCGGGGAGCTGTTTTTT,CASSELKPQGTGELFF
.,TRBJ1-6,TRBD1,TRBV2,TGTGCCAGCAGTAAGGGACAGGGGAATTCACCCCTCCACTTT,CASSKGQGNSPLHF
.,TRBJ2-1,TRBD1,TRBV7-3,TGTGCCAGCAGCCCCCGGACAGGGTTCGATTACAATGAGCAGTTCTTC,CASSPRTGFDYNEQFF
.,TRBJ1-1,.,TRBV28,TGTGCCAGCAGTTTGGGGGGACCGAACACTGAAGCTTTCTTT,CASSLGGPNTEAFF
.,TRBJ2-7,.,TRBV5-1,TGCGCCAGCAGCTTGTCTATCAACTCCTACGAGCAGTACTTC,CASSLSINSYEQYF
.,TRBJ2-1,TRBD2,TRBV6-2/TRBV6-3,TGTGCCAGCAGTTACTCCTTCGGGAGGGTCGATGAGCAGTTCTTC,CASSYSFGRVDEQFF
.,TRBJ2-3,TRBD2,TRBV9,TGTGCCAGCAGCGTAGCGGTTAGCGGGAAAGGGGGGGATACGCAGTATTTT,CASSVAVSGKGGDTQYF
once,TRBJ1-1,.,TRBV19,TGTGCCAGTAAAAGGGGTGTCACTGAAGCTTTCTTT,CASKRGVTEAFF
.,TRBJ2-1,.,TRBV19,TGTGCCAGTAGTATAGAGTCGGCGGGCCGGTCGGGGGATGAGCAGTTCTTC,CASSIESAGRSGDEQFF
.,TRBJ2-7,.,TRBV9,TGTGCCAGCAGCGTAGTCGCGACTAGTCACGAGCAGTACTTC,CASSVVATSHEQYF
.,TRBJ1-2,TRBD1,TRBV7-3,TGTGCCAGCAGCCGGGGACAGTACTATGGCTACACCTTC,CASSRGQYYGYTF
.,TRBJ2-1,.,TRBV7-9,TGTGCCAGCAGCTTCGGCGGGAACTCCTACAATGAGCAGTTCTTC,CASSFGGNSYNEQFF
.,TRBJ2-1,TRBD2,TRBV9,TGTGCCAGCAGCCCGGGACTAGCGGGAGTATACAATGAGCAGTTCTTC,CASSPGLAGVYNEQFF
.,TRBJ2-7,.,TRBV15,TGTGCCACCAGCAGAGATAAACAGGAGACCTACGAGCAGTACTTC,CATSRDKQETYEQYF
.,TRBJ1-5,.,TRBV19,TGTGCCACTCAAGAGGGCAATCAGCCCCAGCATTTT,CATQEGNQPQHF
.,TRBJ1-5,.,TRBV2,TGTGCCAGCAATAGCCGTAGCAATCAGCCCCAGCATTTT,CASNSRSNQPQHF
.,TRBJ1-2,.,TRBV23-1,TGCGCCAGCAGTCATCCACAGGGTCAAGACGGCTACACCTTC,CASSHPQGQDGYTF
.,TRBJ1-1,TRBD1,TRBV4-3,TGCGCCAGCAGCCAAACGCAGACAGGGAGAGGCACTGAAGCTTTCTTT,CASSQTQTGRGTEAFF
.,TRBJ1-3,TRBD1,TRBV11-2,TGTGCCAGCAGCTCCAACAGGGGGCAAAGAAACACCATATATTTT,CASSSNRGQRNTIYF
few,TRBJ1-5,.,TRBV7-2,TGTGCCAGCAGCTTAGGCTGGGGAGCGAGCAATCAGCCCCAGCATTTT,CASSLGWGASNQPQHF
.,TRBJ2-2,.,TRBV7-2,TGTGCCGGCGGGGAGAACACCGGGGAGCTGTTTTTT,CAGGENTGELFF
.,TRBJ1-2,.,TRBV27,TGTGCCAGCAGACTATCCCCGGGATTATACTATGGCTACACCTTC,CASRLSPGLYYGYTF
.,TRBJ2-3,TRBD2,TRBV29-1,TGCAGCGTTTTTTTAGCGGGAGGGCCGGATACGCAGTATTTT,CSVFLAGGPDTQYF